What follows describes a single T cell receptor (beta chain). The target antigen is unknown. V was pared by 5 bases and J by 1 base, with 14 bases between. This CDR3 is 16 amino acids long. These data come from a study of T-cell reconstitution after alpha-beta-depleted transplantation in children. Unique molecular identifiers were built into the TCRbeta library. TCRdb used MiXCR to reprocess the PCR reads, holding one entry per CDR3 protein. This repertoire shows 580,000 or so distinct CDR3 sequences, 20% to 25% found once; its top ten account for roughly an eighth. The study, taken as a whole, reports: Surviving recipient T cells and thymic progenitors produced the high day-60 TCRbeta diversity seen in some patients. Two months or so post-transplant, alpha-beta T cells reportedly derived from several hundred expanded graft clones. Most T-cell counts and diversity one year after the transplant came from T cells that were newly produced.

This sequence originates from a boy in the first two years of life who had a stem cell transplant for acute myeloid leukemia, so the T cells may come from the graft donor. The specimen comprised PBMCs, mostly from graft donor cells, sampled 360 days after TCRalphabeta/CD19-depleted stem cell transplant. This sequence joins TRBV12-3 or TRBV12-4 and TRBJ2-2; a possible D gene is TRBD1 (5 bases). As DNA, the CDR3 is TGTGCCAGCAGTCGCCCTAGGGGAATGAACACCGGGGAGCTGTTTTTT. Amino acids: CASSRPRGMNTGELFF.